Shown below are 12 T cell receptor beta chains from a single sample sequenced in a study of vaccination and CD4 T cells after COVID-19. As to time point: late sampling 161 to 241 days after vaccination in a few convalescent patients. Treatment denoted: roughly 10-day PBMC culture with coronavirus spike peptide pools or control peptides (ViraFEST assay). For these receptors, no antigen is known. CD4+ T cells that had been cultured provided DNA sequenced with the Oncomine TCR Beta short-read assay. TCRdb re-analysed the PCR reads in MiXCR, keeping a single row per CDR3 protein. The repertoire consists of some 17,000 distinct CDR3 sequences, with about half occurring once and the leading ten covering approximately 21%. Sequencing was performed on CD4+ T cells from blood, cultured in vitro, taken about 7 months after SARS-CoV-2 vaccination. These receptor sequences come from a human donor who had recovered from COVID-19.

The chain joins TRBV11-3 to TRBJ1-5; no clear D gene. In germline, CDR1 is SGHNT, CDR2 YENEEA. Trimming removed 2 bases from V and 3 bases from J, with 8 bases in between. This CDR3 has 14 residues. CDR3 sequence: CASSLSGINQPQHF. CDR3 nucleotide sequence: TGTGCCAGCAGCTTATCCGGGATCAATCAGCCCCAGCATTTT.

The V call is TRBV6-5, the J call TRBJ1-2; D remains ambiguous. Germline loops: CDR1 MNHEY, CDR2 SVGAGI. The V and J ends lost 0 bases and 0 bases respectively, with 11 bases between them. There are 16 residues in the CDR3. CDR3 sequence reads: CASSYSGTISNYGYTF. CDR3 DNA sequence: TGTGCCAGCAGTTACTCGGGCACCATATCTAACTATGGCTACACCTTC.

The chain uses TRBV7-8 and TRBJ2-5; D is possibly TRBD1 (5 bases). The CDR3 consists of 14 residues. V was pared by 5 bases and J by 2 bases, with 12 bases between. Per the germline V gene, CDR1 is SGHVS and CDR2 is FQNEAQ. CDR3 sequence: CASSTGQGQETQYF. The DNA for the CDR3 is TGTGCCAGCAGCACCGGACAAGGGCAAGAGACCCAGTACTTC.

CDR3 residues: CASRTSGTQFF. The CDR3 region has the DNA TGTGCCAGCCGGACTAGCGGTACGCAGTTCTTC. This sequence joins TRBV2 and TRBJ2-1, with 10 bases identical to TRBD2. V shed 8 bases, J shed 12 bases, and the junction held 4 bases outside the gene matches. The CDR3 totals 11 residues. Per germline, CDR1 SNHLY and CDR2 FYNNEI.

This clonotype is categorized as medium-sized. The chain combines TRBV7-3 with TRBJ2-3; perhaps TRBD2 as D (5 bases). V dropped 2 bases and J dropped 6 bases, with 18 bases sitting between them. CDR1 and CDR2 (germline): SGHTA, FQGTGA. The CDR3 extends over 16 amino acids. CDR3: CASSLGHQLGLDTQYF. The CDR3 nucleotides are TGTGCCAGCAGCTTAGGTCATCAACTAGGCTTGGATACGCAGTATTTT.

The chain is built from TRBV19 and TRBJ2-7; D is undetermined. Trimming cost V 1 base and J 3 bases, with 10 bases left between them. The CDR3 has 14 amino acids. Germline-derived CDR1 and CDR2 are LNHDA and SQIVND (reference sequence). Here the CDR3 DNA reads TGTGCCAGTAGTATAGGCGGTTATGACTACGAGCAGTACTTC. It is translated as CASSIGGYDYEQYF. The whole variable domain, remainder taken from reference TRBV19 and TRBJ2-7, is DGGITQSPKYLFRKEGQNVTLSCEQNLNHDAMYWYRQDPGQGLRLIYYSQIVNDFQKGDIAEGYSVSREKKESFPLTVTSAQKNPTAFYLCASSIGGYDYEQYFGPGTRLTVT.

The J gene is TRBJ2-2, the V gene TRBV6-1; TRBD2 aligns across 8 bases. CDR3 size: 18 residues. Germline CDR1 is MNHNS and CDR2 is SASEGT. The ends lost 5 bases at V and 0 bases at J; junction bases unmatched: 11. The CDR3 region is CASSLRGGIKTNTGELFF. As DNA, the CDR3 is TGTGCCAGCAGTCTCCGGGGGGGAATTAAAACGAACACCGGGGAGCTGTTTTTT.

The chain has TRBV7-2 and TRBJ2-7; no firm D call. Germline V gene lookup returns CDR1 SGHTA and CDR2 FQGNSA. The CDR3 has 16 amino acids. V lost 5 bases to trimming and J lost 7 bases, with 24 bases between them. In DNA, the CDR3 is TGTGCCAGCAGCCCACGCTTCCGAAGCTCCTACAATGAGCAGTACTTC. Translation gives CASSPRFRSSYNEQYF.

The V gene is TRBV20-1, the J gene TRBJ1-1, with D possibly being TRBD1 (5 bases). Trimming removed 2 bases at V and 1 base at J, with 11 bases between. CDR3 size: 14 residues. The V gene's germline CDR1 is DFQATT and CDR2 SNEGSKA (reference sequence). The CDR3 nucleotides read TGCAGTGCTAGATGGAGGGGAACGAACACTGAAGCTTTCTTT. The encoded protein is CSARWRGTNTEAFF.

This chain joins TRBV6-2 or TRBV6-3 and TRBJ1-5; 11 positions agree with TRBD1. The CDR3 is 15 amino acids. J was trimmed by 6 bases and V by 5 bases; bases with no gene match: 6. Germline values: CDR1 MNHEY, CDR2 SVGEGT. The CDR3 bases are TGTGCCAGCAGTAATGGACAGGGGGCAGGTCAGCCCCAGCATTTT. It translates to CASSNGQGAGQPQHF.

CDR3 coding DNA: TGTGCCAGCAGCGGGCTAGCGGGAGGATACAATGAGCAGTTCTTC. Amino acids: CASSGLAGGYNEQFF. The chain uses TRBV6-1 and TRBJ2-1; 11 nucleotides match TRBD2. The CDR3 covers 15 residues. Germline values: CDR1 MNHNS, CDR2 SASEGT. J was trimmed by 4 bases and V by 6 bases; bases with no gene match: 5.

The chain combines TRBV20-1 with TRBJ1-1, with D perhaps TRBD1 (6 bases). This CDR3 has 16 amino acids. CDR1 is DFQATT and CDR2 is SNEGSKA in the germline V gene (reference sequence). V lost 5 bases and J lost 5, with 24 bases in between. CDR3 coding DNA: TGCAGTGCTCCACAACCGGGACATGCGGAAGGTACTGAAGCTTTCTTT. It is translated as CSAPQPGHAEGTEAFF.